These 30 T cell receptor beta chains were all obtained from the same sample, sequenced in a study of identical twins. TCRdb re-called the 5' RACE reads through MiXCR, storing one row per CDR3 protein. The sample has more than 200,000 distinct CDR3 sequences; roughly a tenth are singletons. The sequenced sample consisted of memory (CD45RO+) T cells sorted from blood. The origin of the receptors is a woman younger than 30 in good health.

This clonotype turned up a few times. The gene calls are TRBV27 and TRBJ2-1; 10 bases line up with TRBD1. The CDR3 sequence is 15 residues long. After removal of 5 bases from V and 9 bases from J, the junction contained 10 bases not matched to a gene. CDR1 is MNHEY and CDR2 is SMNVEV in the germline V gene (reference sequence). CDR3 sequence: CASSPMDRGMREQFF. The CDR3 DNA sequence: TGTGCCAGCAGTCCAATGGACAGGGGGATGCGTGAGCAGTTCTTC.

This clonotype occurred many times. J is TRBJ1-2 and V is TRBV27; no definite D call. Germline V gene sequence: CDR1 MNHEY, CDR2 SMNVEV (reference sequence). The CDR3 covers 13 residues. The germline V and J ends were trimmed by 4 bases and 4 bases, with 10 bases remaining between them. In nucleotides, the CDR3 is TGTGCCAGCAGTTATCGGGGTCCCTATGGCTACACCTTC. It specifies CASSYRGPYGYTF.

The J gene is TRBJ2-2, the V gene TRBV6-1; D unresolved. Germline V CDR1 and CDR2: MNHNS, SASEGT. This CDR3 contains 14 residues. V gave up 6 bases and J gave up 3 bases, with 11 bases separating them. CDR3 amino acids: CASRRDLHTGELFF. CDR3 DNA sequence: TGTGCCAGCAGAAGAGACTTACACACCGGGGAGCTGTTTTTT.

This clonotype was observed many times. The chain recombines TRBV5-1 with TRBJ1-1; D is undetermined. The CDR3 covers 13 residues. Germline V lookup: CDR1 SGHRS, CDR2 YFSETQ. Trimming shortened V by 2 bases and J by 5 bases, and 10 bases separated the two germline ends. The CDR3 region has the DNA TGCGCCAGCAGCTTTGGCAGAGAGACTGAAGCTTTCTTT. Translated: CASSFGRETEAFF. Filled out from reference TRBV5-1 and TRBJ1-1, the complete variable domain reads KAGVTQTPRYLIKTRGQQVTLSCSPISGHRSVSWYQQTPGQGLQFLFEYFSETQRNKGNFPGRFSGRQFSNSRSEMNVSTLELGDSALYLCASSFGRETEAFFGQGTRLTVV.

In its sample, this clonotype was seen many times. The rearrangement links TRBV5-1 to TRBJ1-2, with 7 bases matching TRBD1. The CDR3 has 14 residues. V was pared by 1 base and J by 3 bases, with 3 bases of the junction left unmatched. Per the germline V gene, CDR1 is SGHRS and CDR2 is YFSETQ. In DNA, the CDR3 is TGCGCCAGCAGCTTGTCTACAGGGGACTATGGCTACACCTTC. Its protein is CASSLSTGDYGYTF.

This clonotype was seen at least ten times. CDR3 DNA sequence: TGTGCCAGCAGTGACTCCGGGGGGGGCTCGAATGAGCAGTTCTTC. Translation gives CASSDSGGGSNEQFF. This chain joins TRBV6-4 and TRBJ2-1, with 8 nucleotides matching TRBD2. The germline V gene has CDR1 MRHNA and CDR2 SNTAGT. CDR3 size: 15 residues. The ends lost 0 bases at V and 7 bases at J; junction bases unmatched: 5.

This clonotype was picked up a small number of times. The V call is TRBV11-2, the J call TRBJ2-3; 8 bases are a match to TRBD2. CDR1 and CDR2 from the germline V gene are SGHAT and FQNNGV. With 3 bases clipped from V and 3 bases from J, the junction kept 5 bases outside the gene matches. The CDR3 has 15 residues. The CDR3 here is CASSFQREKTDTQYF. CDR3 bases: TGTGCCAGCAGCTTTCAGCGGGAGAAGACAGATACGCAGTATTTT.

V is TRBV2 and J is TRBJ2-5; maybe TRBD2 (6 bases). Deletions cut 9 bases from V and 3 bases from J, with 17 bases between. CDR1 and CDR2 from the germline V gene are SNHLY and FYNNEI. This CDR3 is built from 14 residues. The CDR3 spells CASVRDWGEETQYF. Here the CDR3 DNA reads TGTGCCAGTGTGCGGGATTGGGGAGAAGAGACCCAGTACTTC.

CDR3 region: CSARVPRSNTEAFF. For the CDR3, the DNA is TGCAGTGCTAGGGTTCCCAGGAGCAACACTGAAGCTTTCTTT. The chain carries TRBV20-1 and TRBJ1-1; no firm D call. The CDR3 is 14 residues long. Trimming took 3 bases from V and 2 from J, leaving 13 bases between them. Looked up from germline, CDR1 is DFQATT and CDR2 is SNEGSKA (reference sequence).

This clonotype was seen only a few times. This chain's CDR3 is CASSLTAAGGEQFF. DNA for the CDR3: TGTGCCAGCAGCTTGACAGCGGCTGGCGGTGAGCAGTTCTTC. The chain employs TRBV5-6 and TRBJ2-1, with D possibly being TRBD2 (5 bases). Germline CDR1 reads SGHDT; CDR2 reads YYEEEE. This CDR3 has 14 amino acids. The V gene lost 1 base and the J gene lost 9 bases, with 14 bases spanning the gap.

This clonotype was observed a few times. The rearrangement links TRBV20-1 to TRBJ2-2, with 14 nucleotides matching TRBD2. CDR1 is DFQATT and CDR2 is SNEGSKA in the germline V gene (reference sequence). CDR3 length: 15 residues. The trim removed 6 bases at V and 4 bases at J, leaving 4 bases unmatched. The CDR3 nucleotides are TGCAGTGCCCGAGGACTAGCGGGAGGCACCGGGGAGCTGTTTTTT. Its protein product is CSARGLAGGTGELFF.

This clonotype has a handful of counts. The V gene is TRBV10-3, the J gene TRBJ1-3; 8 nucleotides line up with TRBD1. The length of the CDR3 is 14 residues. From germline, CDR1 is ENHRY and CDR2 SYGVKD. The trim removed 7 bases at V and 0 bases at J, leaving 2 bases unmatched. The CDR3 spells CAITGGFSGNTIYF. The CDR3 bases are TGTGCCATCACAGGGGGCTTCTCTGGAAACACCATATATTTT.

This clonotype was observed at least ten times. The gene calls are TRBV12-3 or TRBV12-4 and TRBJ1-1; D ambiguous. V shed 5 bases and J shed 1 base, with 11 bases lying between them. The CDR3 length is 14 residues. The DNA of the CDR3 is TGTGCCAGCAGTATTTCACTAGGGAACACTGAAGCTTTCTTT. Translation gives CASSISLGNTEAFF.

This clonotype has at least ten counts. V gene TRBV29-1 combines with J gene TRBJ2-1; TRBD2 matches at 13 bases. The V and J ends lost 6 bases and 6 bases, in that order; junction bases with no gene match: 11. Germline values: CDR1 SQVTM, CDR2 ANQGSEA. The length of the CDR3 is 16 residues. The CDR3 spells CSVGTSGMMRPNEQFF. The CDR3, as DNA: TGCAGCGTCGGGACTAGCGGGATGATGCGGCCCAATGAGCAGTTCTTC.

The V gene is TRBV20-1, the J gene TRBJ2-5; 10 positions agree with TRBD2. The ends lost 3 bases at V and 1 base at J; junction bases unmatched: 8. The germline V gene encodes CDR1 DFQATT and CDR2 SNEGSKA (reference sequence). The CDR3 loop spans 16 amino acids. The CDR3 reads CSASNSAGGSQETQYF. DNA of the CDR3: TGCAGTGCTAGCAATTCAGCGGGAGGGTCCCAAGAGACCCAGTACTTC.

This clonotype was found a few times. The CDR3, as DNA: TGTGCCAGCAGTATATCCGGGTCCCCAGGGACAGATACGCAGTATTTT. Translated: CASSISGSPGTDTQYF. The chain employs TRBV25-1 and TRBJ2-3; D possibly corresponds to TRBD1 (5 bases). The germline V gene has CDR1 MGHDK and CDR2 SYGVNS. V was clipped by 5 bases and J by 3 bases, with 18 bases between them. This CDR3 region has 16 residues.

This clonotype was detected only a few times. J is TRBJ2-1 and V is TRBV3-1; TRBD2 matches 9 bases. V shed 7 bases, J shed 5 bases, and the junction held 3 bases outside the gene matches. Looked up from germline, CDR1 is LGHDT and CDR2 is YNNKEL (reference sequence). The CDR3 consists of 13 residues. CDR3 nucleotide sequence: TGTGCCAGCACTAGCGGGAACAACAATGAGCAGTTCTTC. It yields the protein CASTSGNNNEQFF.

This clonotype was found a few times. The gene calls are TRBV27 and TRBJ1-2, with 9 bases identical to TRBD1. V shed 5 bases and J 2 bases; nucleotides not matched to a gene: 6. The germline gives CDR1 MNHEY, CDR2 SMNVEV (reference sequence). The CDR3 spans 15 residues. In nucleotides, the CDR3 is TGTGCCAGCAGTCCAGGACAGGGGCGGAACTATGGCTACACCTTC. Protein product: CASSPGQGRNYGYTF.

This clonotype was seen ten or more times. V usage is TRBV2 and J usage is TRBJ1-1; D gene uncertain. Per germline, CDR1 SNHLY and CDR2 FYNNEI. CDR3 length: 13 amino acids. Trimming removed 6 bases at V and 0 bases at J, with 8 bases between. The CDR3 sequence is CASREIMNTEAFF. In DNA form, the CDR3 reads TGTGCCAGCAGGGAAATCATGAACACTGAAGCTTTCTTT. Combining the CDR3 with reference TRBV2 and TRBJ1-1 gives the whole variable domain EPEVTQTPSHQVTQMGQEVILRCVPISNHLYFYWYRQILGQKVEFLVSFYNNEISEKSEIFDDQFSVERPDGSNFTLKIRSTKLEDSAMYFCASREIMNTEAFFGQGTRLTVV.

This clonotype was picked up a small number of times. The chain employs TRBV18 and TRBJ1-2; no clear D gene. The V and J ends lost 6 bases and 10 bases respectively, with 24 bases between them. Germline V gives CDR1 KGHSH, CDR2 LQKENI. This CDR3 has 15 amino acids. CDR3 loop: CASSLRQDRARTYTF. The CDR3 region has the DNA TGTGCCAGCTCCCTCAGACAAGACCGGGCTCGTACCTACACCTTC.

The table lists this clonotype with many counts. The rearrangement joins TRBV4-2 to TRBJ2-3; the D gene is possibly TRBD2 (5 bases). The V end was cut by 2 bases, the J end by 0 bases, with 9 bases between. Germline V gives CDR1 LGHNA, CDR2 YNFKEQ. CDR3 length: 15 amino acids. The DNA of the CDR3 is TGTGCCAGCAGCCAAACTAGGACTAGCACAGATACGCAGTATTTT. Translated, it gives CASSQTRTSTDTQYF.

This clonotype was counted between two and nine times. The J gene is TRBJ2-3, the V gene TRBV7-9; D is undetermined. The germline V gene encodes CDR1 SEHNR and CDR2 FQNEAQ (reference sequence). This CDR3 comprises 14 residues. The V end was cut by 3 bases, the J end by 6 bases, with 13 bases between. This CDR3 reads CASSLFRGGDTQYF. The CDR3 DNA sequence: TGTGCCAGCAGCTTGTTCCGTGGCGGTGATACGCAGTATTTT.

This clonotype has only a few counts. The CDR3 DNA follows: TGTGCCAGCAGCGCCGGGAGACCTGGACTAAACACAGATACGCAGTATTTT. Amino acids: CASSAGRPGLNTDTQYF. This chain joins TRBV9 and TRBJ2-3; weak D call: TRBD2 (6 bases). This CDR3 has 17 amino acids. V lost 3 bases and J 2 bases, leaving 19 bases between the germline ends. Germline CDR1 is SGDLS and CDR2 is YYNGEE.

The J gene is TRBJ2-5, the V gene TRBV10-3, with a weak D call TRBD2 (6 bases). V was pared by 8 bases and J by 9 bases, with 22 bases between. The CDR3 consists of 14 residues. Per germline, CDR1 ENHRY and CDR2 SYGVKD. The CDR3 sequence: CAIGRDSGNVAQYF. In nucleotides, the CDR3 is TGTGCCATCGGTAGGGACTCCGGTAACGTGGCCCAGTACTTC.

Concerning this clonotype: Sequence at one end of the junction differs from germline and may be a read error. CDR3 region: CASSQGGQGREAQYF. The CDR3 DNA reads TGTGCCAGCAGCCAAGGTGGACAGGGGAGAGAGGCCCAGTACTTC. The chain carries TRBV3-1 and TRBJ2-5, with 9 bases lining up with TRBD1. The germline gives CDR1 LGHDT, CDR2 YNNKEL (reference sequence). This CDR3 has 15 residues.

The J gene is TRBJ2-2, the V gene TRBV9; 7 bases fit TRBD1. The CDR3 runs to 16 residues. After removal of 5 bases from V and 6 bases from J, the junction contained 13 bases not matched to a gene. Germline-derived CDR1 and CDR2 are SGDLS and YYNGEE. CDR3 loop: CASRANFDRAAGELFF. The CDR3 nucleotides are TGTGCCAGCAGAGCGAACTTCGACAGGGCTGCCGGGGAGCTGTTTTTT.

This clonotype was observed a handful of times. The chain combines TRBV20-1 with TRBJ2-1; the D gene is possibly TRBD2 (5 bases). Germline assignment: CDR1 DFQATT and CDR2 SNEGSKA (reference sequence). The CDR3 has 15 amino acids. The V end was cut by 3 bases, the J end by 0 bases, with 12 bases between. The CDR3 DNA reads TGCAGTGCTAGCGGCGGGCTTAGCTCCTACAATGAGCAGTTCTTC. It yields the protein CSASGGLSSYNEQFF.

J is TRBJ1-1 and V is TRBV7-3; D is ambiguous. There are 13 residues in the CDR3. Germline CDR1 SGHTA, CDR2 FQGTGA. Trimming stripped 4 bases from V and 0 bases from J, with 6 bases between. The CDR3 nucleotides are TGTGCCAGCAGCTCCGATATGAACACTGAAGCTTTCTTT. Its protein is CASSSDMNTEAFF.

This rearrangement joins TRBV20-1 to TRBJ2-1, with 9 bases aligning to TRBD1. Germline CDR1 reads DFQATT; CDR2 reads SNEGSKA (reference sequence). CDR3 length: 12 residues. CDR3 region: CRGTGINNEQFF. CDR3 coding DNA: TGCAGGGGGACAGGGATTAACAATGAGCAGTTCTTC.

The chain is built from TRBV5-1 and TRBJ2-3; weak D call: TRBD1 (6 bases). CDR1 and CDR2 (germline): SGHRS, YFSETQ. The CDR3 extends over 16 amino acids. With 4 bases removed from V and 0 bases from J, the gap between germline ends came to 15 bases. CDR3 sequence reads: CASSPDSLVSTDTQYF. In DNA form, the CDR3 reads TGCGCCAGCAGCCCGGACAGCCTCGTTAGCACAGATACGCAGTATTTT.